This record covers a single T cell receptor beta chain. The record originates from a study of cytomegalovirus exposure and HLA in healthy donors. Assay: immunoSEQ multiplex PCR; the TCRdb copy retains only in-frame clones and omits some. Here the sample spans over 200,000 clones, about 90% being singletons. CDR1 is SGHRS and CDR2 is YFSETQ in the germline V gene. Trimming removed 4 bases from V and 0 bases from J, with 17 bases in between. The CDR3 spans 16 residues. Sequencing was carried out using PBMCs. This chain links TRBV5-1 with TRBJ2-7; D is perhaps TRBD1 (6 bases). The receptor's source is a woman under 30 in good health and CMV-seronegative. In nucleotides, the CDR3 is TGCGCCAGCAGCCTAAATTTGGGGACATACTCCTACGAGCAGTACTTC. It codes for CASSLNLGTYSYEQYF.